This T cell receptor beta chain was retrieved from a study of blood T cell repertoires in COVID-19. Turning to the study itself: From the United States, Italy and Spain came samples of acute and convalescent COVID-19. Sample material is recorded as cDNA or gDNA derived from T cells, B-cell-depleted T cells, or PBMCs.

The V and J ends lost 2 bases and 0 bases respectively, with 11 bases between them. CDR1 SGHAT and CDR2 FQDESV come from the germline V gene (reference sequence). This CDR3 is 15 amino acids long. Measured with immunoSEQ multiplex PCR; TCRdb has only the in-frame clones, and not every one. The sample gives about 280,000 clones, 80% to 90% of which show up once; approximately 9% is in the top ten. The chain employs TRBV11-1 and TRBJ2-7, with a possible D match to TRBD2 (6 bases). Sequenced input: peripheral blood. The sequence came from a woman aged 45-65 years who had recovered from COVID-19. Here the CDR3 DNA reads TGTGCCAGCAGCTTAAGTCCGCGGGACTCCTACGAGCAGTACTTC. Amino acids: CASSLSPRDSYEQYF.